This T cell receptor beta chain was recovered during a study of T cell responses to AZD1222 COVID-19 vaccine (dated by TCRdb to the early 2020s). In terms of the full investigation: TCR sequencing was performed for more than 230 trial participants, of whom about 210 were given two doses of AZD1222 and approximately 25 were given two doses of MenACWY control vaccine. Enrollment into the trials was organized by age into subgroups of 18-55, 56-69 and 70-plus years, and those subgroups contained roughly 150, 30 and 60 TCR-sequenced participants, respectively.

Beyond this particular receptor, the publication reports: The vaccine-associated CD4 TCRs covered the entire spike protein, and the dominant responses fell in regions 160-218 and 743-854. Only a handful of AZD1222 recipients were SARS-CoV-2 seropositive at baseline, limiting conclusions about previously exposed vaccinees. Epitopes outside the regions mutated in the B.1.351 and B.1.1.7 variants were reportedly recognized by nearly half of the unique spike-specific TCRs. Because no day 14 peak-response samples were available, the repertoires could be characterized only after the peak T cell response. Participants were mostly white British and included more females than males, and it was suggested by the authors that clonal diversity may have been underestimated. The 56-69-year group was small, and its depth increase did not reach significance, likely because of low power. Spike-specific TCR breadth and depth rose significantly after two AZD1222 doses compared with day 0 and with MenACWY recipients.

The CDR3 regions of human TCRbeta chains were analyzed by immunosequencing. Turning to the authors' computational methods: TCRs in the repertoires were matched against a reference library of SARS-CoV-2-specific TCRs that had been generated with the MIRA antigen-specificity platform. Breadth was defined as the fraction of unique TCRs that were SARS-CoV-2-associated, and depth was defined as the fraction of total T cells that were SARS-CoV-2-associated. Using the MIRA data, each spike-specific TCR was mapped to the spike region that the TCR reacts to and placed in a CD4 or CD8 class. Log10-transformed breadth and depth values were compared by one-way ANOVA with Sidak's multiple comparisons tests. TCRdb stores this immuneACCESS table with in-frame sequences only. Part of the clones is absent; in the studies checked, under half of the shortfall reflects unresolved V genes, and no reason is known for the rest. D and trimming were read from the DNA, whereas the V and J calls and clone size are those reported in that table. This sample is represented by roughly 150,000 clones; about 91% of them were singletons. The ten largest clones represent around 1% of the sample.

The sample's time point label, in plain terms: about 28 days (+/-7) after the second vaccine dose. AZD1222 recipients given second doses at about 4 weeks or at about 12 weeks were pooled, since spike-specific TCR depth and breadth were not found to differ between the two schedules. Samples from vaccinated people were obtained from the UK trials COV001 and COV002, which included a single-blind randomized controlled phase 2/3 trial of AZD1222 (ChAdOx1 nCoV-19) in healthy adults. For TCRbeta chain sequencing, PBMC samples from trial participants were taken at day 0 and at day 28 after the second dose. Trimming costs V 2 bases and J 8 bases, and their ends lie 16 bases apart. The germline V gene gives CDR1 as SGHDT and CDR2 as YYEEEE. From its cysteine to its phenylalanine, the CDR3 spans 14 amino acids. Only the CDR3 portion is preserved as DNA: 42 bases, with reading frame beginning at the first base.

On this clone itself: It lacks a known antigen. One base away there is no much larger clone; base qualities are not given.

Recombination connected TRBV5-6 to TRBJ1-2; a tentative D match to TRBD1 spans 5 bases. Material: peripheral blood, obtained 28 days after the second AZD1222 dose. This clonotype was sampled from an adult who received the AZD1222 COVID-19 vaccine. The DNA sequence is TGTGCCAGCAGCTTTGGCGCGGGGGTTGGAGGCTACACCTTC. The resulting protein is CASSFGAGVGGYTF.